This T cell receptor (beta chain) was obtained from a study of T cells in Graves' hyperthyroidism and ophthalmopathy. Trimming at V came to 3 bases and at J to 2 bases, leaving 15 bases not matched to a gene. Germline CDR1 SGDLS, CDR2 YYNGEE. The CDR3 runs to 19 residues. Researchers amplified the TCR beta CDR3 regions from RNA transcripts. The TCR CDR3 first-round RT-PCR relied on the HTBI primer set. TCRdb re-called the multiplex PCR reads through MiXCR, storing one row per CDR3 protein. The sample records some 360,000 distinct CDR3 sequences, 18% being singletons. The V call is TRBV9, the J call TRBJ2-7; 12 bases match TRBD1. Sequencing was carried out using blood. The receptor's source is a woman between 40 and 50 years old with Graves' ophthalmopathy. Here the CDR3 reads CASSASGTGGQRFPYEQYF. The CDR3 DNA sequence: TGTGCCAGCAGCGCATCCGGGACAGGGGGCCAAAGATTTCCCTACGAGCAGTACTTC.